Shown below are 10 T cell receptor beta chains from a single sample sequenced in a study of CD4+ T cells in melanoma. Method: immunoSEQ multiplex PCR; TCRdb's copy keeps in-frame clones and lacks some. Of some 120,000 clones listed, about 92% are singletons. Sequencing was done on a sample of peripheral blood. These receptors were collected from a human donor with melanoma.

This clone occurred once. This chain joins TRBV5-1 and TRBJ2-5; 7 nucleotides agree with TRBD2. This CDR3 is built from 14 residues. V trimming: 7 bases; J trimming: 4 bases; junction bases outside the gene matches: 10. Germline assignment: CDR1 SGHRS and CDR2 YFSETQ. CDR3: CASLATGGRETQYF. The CDR3 nucleotides are TGCGCCAGCCTTGCAACCGGGGGGAGAGAGACCCAGTACTTC.

This sequence joins TRBV30 and TRBJ1-2, with 10 positions matching TRBD1. The CDR3 loop spans 15 amino acids. Germline CDR1 and CDR2: GTSNPN and SVGIG (reference sequence). V lost 3 bases to trimming and J lost 6 bases; unmatched junction nucleotides: 10. Here the CDR3 DNA reads TGTGCCTGGAGCCCGACAGGGGGCGTAAAACATGGCTACACCTTC. Its translation: CAWSPTGGVKHGYTF.

The chain combines TRBV19 with TRBJ1-2, with TRBD1 matching over 7 bases. CDR3 length equals 13 residues. Unmatched junction bases numbered 3, after V lost 4 bases and J lost 4 bases. CDR1 is LNHDA, CDR2 SQIVND, per germline (reference sequence). In DNA form, the CDR3 reads TGTGCCAGTAGTAGACAGGGAACCTATGGCTACACCTTC. It translates to CASSRQGTYGYTF.

The CDR3 nucleotides read TGTGCCAGCCTCAAAGCGACGGGGACAGATACGCAGTATTTT. Protein: CASLKATGTDTQYF. The chain recombines TRBV7-2 with TRBJ2-3; maybe TRBD2 (5 bases). There are 14 residues in the CDR3. V shed 8 bases and J shed 3 bases, with 15 bases lying between them. CDR1 is SGHTA, CDR2 FQGNSA, per germline.

The gene calls are TRBV10-1 and TRBJ1-4; D unclear. This CDR3 region has 18 residues. Trimming removed 7 bases at V and 0 bases at J, with 21 bases between. The V gene's germline CDR1 is WNHNN and CDR2 SYGVQD (reference sequence). CDR3 bases: TGCGCCAGCAAGAGGGCGCCGGCGATTAGGGCAACTAATGAAAAACTGTTTTTT. It specifies CASKRAPAIRATNEKLFF.

This rearrangement joins TRBV7-2 to TRBJ2-7; the match to TRBD2 covers 7 bases. CDR1 SGHTA and CDR2 FQGNSA come from the germline V gene. The CDR3 covers 13 residues. V gave up 2 bases and J gave up 3 bases; unmatched junction bases: 1. CDR3 residues: CASSLSGNYEQYF. CDR3 DNA sequence: TGTGCCAGCAGCTTAAGCGGGAACTACGAGCAGTACTTC. The full variable domain, its missing parts supplied by reference TRBV7-2 and TRBJ2-7, is GAGVSQSPSNKVTEKGKDVELRCDPISGHTALYWYRQSLGQGLEFLIYFQGNSAPDKSGLPSDRFSAERTGGSVSTLTIQRTQQEDSAVYLCASSLSGNYEQYFGPGTRLTVT.

This clone has only a few counts. The V call is TRBV7-8, the J call TRBJ1-1; 7 bases fit TRBD1. V shed 5 bases, J shed 5 bases, and the junction held 5 bases outside the gene matches. The germline CDR1 and CDR2 sequences are SGHVS and FQNEAQ. This CDR3 comprises 13 residues. The CDR3: CASSNRGETEAFF. CDR3 DNA sequence: TGTGCCAGCAGCAACAGGGGTGAGACTGAAGCTTTCTTT. Supplemented by reference TRBV7-8 and TRBJ1-1, the full variable domain reads GAGVSQSPRYKVAKRGQDVALRCDPISGHVSLFWYQQALGQGPEFLTYFQNEAQLDKSGLPSDRFFAERPEGSVSTLKIQRTQQEDSAVYLCASSNRGETEAFFGQGTRLTVV.

This clone occurred a few times. This sequence joins TRBV4-2 and TRBJ2-7; tentative D call: TRBD2 (5 bases). CDR1 LGHNA and CDR2 YNFKEQ come from the germline V gene. Trimming stripped 5 bases from V and 2 bases from J, with 10 bases between. CDR3 length: 13 residues. The CDR3 bases are TGTGCCAGCAGCTCGTTGAGGGCCTACGAGCAGTACTTC. It specifies CASSSLRAYEQYF.

The chain joins TRBV15 to TRBJ2-5; either TRBD1 or TRBD2 may fit D (7 bases each). Trimming shortened V by 6 bases and J by 0 bases, and 11 bases separated the two germline ends. The CDR3 has 14 residues. Germline CDR1 reads LNHNV; CDR2 reads YYDKDF (reference sequence). CDR3 sequence reads: CATRQGGYQETQYF. The CDR3 DNA follows: TGTGCCACCAGGCAGGGGGGGTACCAAGAGACCCAGTACTTC. The variable domain in full, with the rest retrieved from reference TRBV15 and TRBJ2-5, is DAMVIQNPRYQVTQFGKPVTLSCSQTLNHNVMYWYQQKSSQAPKLLFHYYDKDFNNEADTPDNFQSRRPNTSFCFLDIRSPGLGDTAMYLCATRQGGYQETQYFGPGTRLLVL.

This chain links TRBV11-2 with TRBJ1-4, with 7 bases matching TRBD1. In germline, CDR1 is SGHAT, CDR2 FQNNGV. Trimming took 1 base from V and 6 from J; bases not matched to a gene: 5. The CDR3 runs to 15 residues. Written as DNA, the CDR3 is TGTGCCAGCAGCTTAGTCGGGACAGTAGATGAAAAACTGTTTTTT. This gives the protein CASSLVGTVDEKLFF.